This T cell receptor (beta chain) came from a study of Graves' ophthalmopathy and Graves' hyperthyroidism. Whole-study findings and limits: Blood repertoires reportedly contained most expanded thyroid clonotypes above 0.001 frequency.

Unmatched junction bases numbered 11, after V lost 8 bases and J lost 9 bases. This CDR3 spans 13 amino acids. Germline CDR1 is SGHAT and CDR2 is FQNNGV. This clonotype was seen repeatedly, ten times or more. Its antigen is unidentified. CDR3 regions of TCR beta were amplified from RNA transcripts. The library came from an HTBI-primed first-round RT-PCR and a second-round multiplex PCR. Via MiXCR, TCRdb re-called the multiplex PCR reads, giving one row per CDR3 protein. Of under 350,000 distinct CDR3 sequences listed, roughly 16% were seen once; the top ten hold roughly 12%. The source of this sequence is an adult man with Graves' ophthalmopathy. Sequencing was carried out using peripheral blood. The chain links TRBV11-2 to TRBJ2-5, with 8 bases lining up with TRBD2. This CDR3 reads CASLRTSTVAQYF. As DNA, the CDR3 is TGTGCCAGCCTAAGGACTAGCACCGTGGCCCAGTACTTC.